This T cell receptor beta chain was found in a study of T-cell memory formation after mild COVID-19. TCRdb redid the calling of the 5' RACE reads with MiXCR, one entry per CDR3 protein. The sample has 65,000 to 90,000 distinct CDR3 sequences; over 10% are singletons. This CDR3 has 14 residues. J lost 2 bases, V lost 6 bases, and 4 bases had no gene match. CDR1 is MNHEY and CDR2 is SMNVEV in the germline V gene (reference sequence). The chain couples TRBV27 to TRBJ2-1; 7 bases map to TRBD1. What was sequenced was PBMCs or a T cell subset sorted from them (not recorded which). This sequence originates from a man aged 18 to 35 who had mild COVID-19 (a few samples of this study predate the infection). Cell type and time point are not known. CDR3 protein: CASSPGQTYNEQFF. The CDR3 coding sequence is TGTGCCAGCAGCCCGGGACAGACCTACAATGAGCAGTTCTTC.